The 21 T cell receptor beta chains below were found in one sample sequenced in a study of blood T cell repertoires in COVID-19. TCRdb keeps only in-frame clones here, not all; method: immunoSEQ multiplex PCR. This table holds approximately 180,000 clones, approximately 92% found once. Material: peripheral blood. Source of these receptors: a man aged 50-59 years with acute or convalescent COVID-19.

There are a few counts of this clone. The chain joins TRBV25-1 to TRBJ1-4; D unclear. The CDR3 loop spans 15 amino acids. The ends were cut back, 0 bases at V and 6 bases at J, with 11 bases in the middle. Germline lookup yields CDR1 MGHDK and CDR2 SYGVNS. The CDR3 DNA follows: TGTGCCAGCAGTGAATATGGGCAGCCTCATGAAAAACTGTTTTTT. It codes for CASSEYGQPHEKLFF.

This CDR3 reads CASSLDLAGANEQFF. The CDR3, as DNA: TGTGCCAGCAGCTTAGACCTAGCGGGGGCTAATGAGCAGTTCTTC. The chain couples TRBV7-8 to TRBJ2-1, with 10 bases aligning to TRBD2. Germline-derived CDR1 and CDR2 are SGHVS and FQNEAQ. The CDR3 totals 15 residues. The junction had 4 bases not matched to a gene; V was cut back by 1 base and J by 7 bases.

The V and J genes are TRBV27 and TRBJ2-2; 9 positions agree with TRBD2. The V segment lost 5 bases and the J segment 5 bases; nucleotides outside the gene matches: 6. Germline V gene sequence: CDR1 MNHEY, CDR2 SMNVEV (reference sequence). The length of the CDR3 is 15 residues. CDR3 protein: CASSPPLAGTGELFF. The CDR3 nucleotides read TGTGCCAGCAGTCCCCCCCTAGCGGGAACCGGGGAGCTGTTTTTT.

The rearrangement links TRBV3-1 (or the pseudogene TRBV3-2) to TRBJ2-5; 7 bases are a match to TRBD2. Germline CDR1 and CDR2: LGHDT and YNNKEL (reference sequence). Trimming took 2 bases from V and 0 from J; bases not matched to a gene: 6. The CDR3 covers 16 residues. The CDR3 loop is CASSQSASGNQETQYF. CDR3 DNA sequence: TGTGCCAGCAGCCAAAGTGCTAGCGGAAACCAAGAGACCCAGTACTTC.

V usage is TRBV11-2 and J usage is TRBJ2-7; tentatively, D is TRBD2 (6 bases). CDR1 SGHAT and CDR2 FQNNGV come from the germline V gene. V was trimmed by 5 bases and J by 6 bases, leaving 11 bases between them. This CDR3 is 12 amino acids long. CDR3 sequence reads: CASSPTGVEQYV. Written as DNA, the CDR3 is TGTGCCAGCAGCCCAACGGGGGTCGAGCAGTACGTC.

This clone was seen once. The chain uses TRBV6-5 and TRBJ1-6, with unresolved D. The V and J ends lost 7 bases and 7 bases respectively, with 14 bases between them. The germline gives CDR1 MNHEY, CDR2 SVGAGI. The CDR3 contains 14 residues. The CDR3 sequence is CASTQNMANSPLHF. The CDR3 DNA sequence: TGTGCCAGCACTCAAAATATGGCCAATTCACCCCTCCACTTT.

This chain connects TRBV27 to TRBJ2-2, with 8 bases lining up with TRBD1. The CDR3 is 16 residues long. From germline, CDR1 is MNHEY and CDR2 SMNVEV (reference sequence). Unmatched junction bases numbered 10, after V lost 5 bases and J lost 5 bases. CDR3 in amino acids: CASSLRQTGETGELFF. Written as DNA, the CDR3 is TGTGCCAGCAGTCTACGCCAGACAGGGGAGACCGGGGAGCTGTTTTTT.

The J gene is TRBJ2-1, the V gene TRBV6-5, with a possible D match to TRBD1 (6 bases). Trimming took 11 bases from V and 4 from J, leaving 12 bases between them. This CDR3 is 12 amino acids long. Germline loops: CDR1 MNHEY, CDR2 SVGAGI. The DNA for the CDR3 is TGTGCCGCCGGACAGTTGTACAATGAGCAGTTCTTC. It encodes CAAGQLYNEQFF.

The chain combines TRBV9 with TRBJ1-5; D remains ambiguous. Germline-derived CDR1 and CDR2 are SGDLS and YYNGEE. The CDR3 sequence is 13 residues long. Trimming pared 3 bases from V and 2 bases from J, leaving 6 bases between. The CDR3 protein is CASSGAGNQPQHF. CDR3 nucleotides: TGTGCCAGCAGCGGGGCTGGCAATCAGCCCCAGCATTTT.

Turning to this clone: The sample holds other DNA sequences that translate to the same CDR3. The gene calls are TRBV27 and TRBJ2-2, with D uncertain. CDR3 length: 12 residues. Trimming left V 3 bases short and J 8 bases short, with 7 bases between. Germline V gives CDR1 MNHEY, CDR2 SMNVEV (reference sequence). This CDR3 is CASSFVRGELFF. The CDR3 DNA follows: TGTGCCAGCAGTTTTGTGAGAGGGGAGCTGTTTTTT.

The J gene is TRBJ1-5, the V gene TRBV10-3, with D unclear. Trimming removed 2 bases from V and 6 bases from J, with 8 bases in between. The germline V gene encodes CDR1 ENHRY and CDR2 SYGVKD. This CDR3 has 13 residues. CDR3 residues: CAISEIPGQPQHF. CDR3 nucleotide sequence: TGTGCCATCAGTGAGATCCCAGGTCAGCCCCAGCATTTT.

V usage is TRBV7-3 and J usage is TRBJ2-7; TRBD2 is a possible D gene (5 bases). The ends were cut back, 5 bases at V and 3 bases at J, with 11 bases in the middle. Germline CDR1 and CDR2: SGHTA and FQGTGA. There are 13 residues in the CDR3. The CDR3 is CASSQGRGYEQYF. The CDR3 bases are TGTGCCAGCAGCCAAGGACGGGGCTACGAGCAGTACTTC.

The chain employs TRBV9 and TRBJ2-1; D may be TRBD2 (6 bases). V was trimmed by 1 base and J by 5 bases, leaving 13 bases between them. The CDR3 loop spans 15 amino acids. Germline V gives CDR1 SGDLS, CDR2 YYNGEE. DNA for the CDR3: TGTGCCAGCAGCGTAACTAGCTGGGACCACAATGAGCAGTTCTTC. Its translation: CASSVTSWDHNEQFF.

CDR3 in DNA: TGTGCCAGCAGTGAGCTCCGGGACTATGGCTACACCTTC. It yields the protein CASSELRDYGYTF. The chain couples TRBV2 to TRBJ1-2; D is undetermined. This CDR3 comprises 13 residues. Between the trimmed V and J ends, which lost 3 bases and 3 bases, there was a span of 8 bases. The V gene's germline CDR1 is SNHLY and CDR2 FYNNEI.

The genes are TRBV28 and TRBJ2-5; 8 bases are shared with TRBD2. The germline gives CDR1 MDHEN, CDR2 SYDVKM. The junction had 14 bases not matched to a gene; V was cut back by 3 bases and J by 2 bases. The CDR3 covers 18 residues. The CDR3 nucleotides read TGTGCCAGCAGTTTTCTCGGGGGGGGCTCCATAGGTCAAGAGACCCAGTACTTC. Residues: CASSFLGGGSIGQETQYF.

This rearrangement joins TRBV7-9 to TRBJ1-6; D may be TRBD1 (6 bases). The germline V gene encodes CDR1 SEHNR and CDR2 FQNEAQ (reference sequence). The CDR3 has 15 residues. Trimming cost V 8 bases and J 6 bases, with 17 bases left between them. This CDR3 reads CASGPWGGGNSPLHF. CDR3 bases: TGTGCCAGCGGGCCCTGGGGGGGCGGTAATTCACCCCTCCACTTT.

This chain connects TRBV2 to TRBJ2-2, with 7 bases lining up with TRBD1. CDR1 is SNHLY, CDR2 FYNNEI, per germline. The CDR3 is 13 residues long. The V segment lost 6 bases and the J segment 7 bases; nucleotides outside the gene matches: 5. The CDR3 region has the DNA TGTGCCAGCAGAGGGACAGAGGACGGGGAGCTGTTTTTT. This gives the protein CASRGTEDGELFF.

The CDR3 DNA is TGCGCCAGCAGCCCCACGGGGAGAAATCAGCCCCAGCATTTT. Translating gives CASSPTGRNQPQHF. The rearrangement joins TRBV5-1 to TRBJ1-5, with D unclear. This CDR3 has 14 residues. Germline V CDR1 and CDR2: SGHRS, YFSETQ. V was pared by 4 bases and J by 4 bases, with 12 bases between. Complete variable domain (other parts from reference TRBV5-1 and TRBJ1-5): KAGVTQTPRYLIKTRGQQVTLSCSPISGHRSVSWYQQTPGQGLQFLFEYFSETQRNKGNFPGRFSGRQFSNSRSEMNVSTLELGDSALYLCASSPTGRNQPQHFGDGTRLSIL.

The CDR3 region has the DNA TGTGCCAGCTCACCCCCAAGTTCTCTCACGGGATACGAGCAGTACTTC. It translates to CASSPPSSLTGYEQYF. The chain recombines TRBV18 with TRBJ2-7; D perhaps matches TRBD2 (5 bases). There are 16 residues in the CDR3. V lost 3 bases and J lost 4, with 19 bases in between. Germline lookup yields CDR1 KGHSH and CDR2 LQKENI.

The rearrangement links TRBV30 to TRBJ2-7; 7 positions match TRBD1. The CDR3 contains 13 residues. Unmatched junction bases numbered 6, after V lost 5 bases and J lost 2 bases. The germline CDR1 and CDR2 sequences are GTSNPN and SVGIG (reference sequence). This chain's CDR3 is CAWSTGPTYEQYF. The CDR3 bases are TGTGCCTGGTCGACAGGGCCTACCTACGAGCAGTACTTC.

DNA of the CDR3: TGTGCCAGCTCACCGTCTTACAATGAGCAGTTCTTC. Its protein product is CASSPSYNEQFF. The chain uses TRBV18 and TRBJ2-1; D remains unclear. The CDR3 sequence is 12 residues long. The ends were cut back, 3 bases at V and 4 bases at J, with 4 bases in the middle. Germline CDR1 reads KGHSH; CDR2 reads LQKENI.